Shown below are 12 T cell receptor beta chains from a single sample sequenced in a study of CD8 T cells in ankylosing spondylitis. General study findings and limits: Characteristic, it appeared, of ankylosing spondylitis blood was a TCR beta motif of roughly 8 highly homologous variants.

These receptors have no known antigen. TCRdb re-called the 5' RACE reads through MiXCR, storing one row per CDR3 protein. This sample has about 440,000 distinct CDR3 sequences, with 15% to 20% found just once. The source material was blood, either unsorted or a sorted T cell fraction (not recorded which). Receptor source: a male donor with ankylosing spondylitis.

This rearrangement joins TRBV4-2 to TRBJ1-5, with 9 bases identical to TRBD1. Looked up from germline, CDR1 is LGHNA and CDR2 is YNFKEQ. CDR3 length: 15 residues. Unmatched junction bases numbered 6, after V lost 3 bases and J lost 6 bases. The CDR3 sequence: CASSQTGGSSQPQHF. The CDR3 bases are TGTGCCAGCAGCCAGACAGGGGGTTCATCTCAGCCCCAGCATTTT.

This clonotype was observed a handful of times. The J gene is TRBJ2-1, the V gene TRBV12-3 or TRBV12-4; the match to TRBD2 covers 13 bases. The CDR3 is 15 residues long. The J segment lost 7 bases and the V segment lost 5 bases, leaving 5 bases of the junction unmatched. CDR3 protein: CASSAGLAGANEQFF. CDR3 nucleotides: TGTGCCAGCAGTGCAGGACTAGCGGGGGCTAATGAGCAGTTCTTC.

The chain links TRBV27 to TRBJ2-1; 7 nucleotides match TRBD2. V gave up 7 bases and J gave up 2 bases; unmatched junction bases: 8. CDR1 MNHEY and CDR2 SMNVEV come from the germline V gene (reference sequence). The CDR3 has 15 residues. CDR3 DNA: TGTGCCAGCACCGAAGCGGGGAGGGCCTACAATGAGCAGTTCTTC. Protein product: CASTEAGRAYNEQFF.

The table lists this clonotype with a count of one. The chain combines TRBV5-1 with TRBJ1-2; 12 bases line up with TRBD1. V lost 0 bases to trimming and J lost 3 bases; unmatched junction nucleotides: 9. Germline loops: CDR1 SGHRS, CDR2 YFSETQ. There are 18 residues in the CDR3. The CDR3 sequence: CASSLGPGQGASDYGYTF. The CDR3 nucleotides read TGCGCCAGCAGCTTGGGCCCGGGACAGGGGGCATCTGACTATGGCTACACCTTC.

This clonotype was counted only a few times. This sequence joins TRBV12-3 or TRBV12-4 and TRBJ2-1; TRBD2 matches at 11 bases. V shed 7 bases and J 0 bases; nucleotides not matched to a gene: 8. The CDR3 runs to 17 residues. The CDR3 spells CASTPRTSGFSYNEQFF. CDR3 nucleotide sequence: TGTGCCAGCACCCCACGGACTAGCGGGTTCTCCTACAATGAGCAGTTCTTC.

This sequence joins TRBV11-2 and TRBJ2-1, with D perhaps matching TRBD1 or TRBD2 (7 bases each). Germline CDR1 is SGHAT and CDR2 is FQNNGV. Trimming removed 4 bases from V and 7 bases from J, with 14 bases in between. The CDR3 covers 14 residues. CDR3 protein: CASSYTRGGNEQFF. DNA of the CDR3: TGTGCCAGCAGCTACACCAGGGGGGGGAATGAGCAGTTCTTC.

This clonotype was picked up a small number of times. This chain links TRBV10-3 with TRBJ2-7, with 7 bases identical to TRBD1. J lost 7 bases, V lost 6 bases, and 6 bases had no gene match. The V gene's germline CDR1 is ENHRY and CDR2 SYGVKD. This CDR3 comprises 12 residues. As DNA, the CDR3 is TGTGCCATCAGAACTCCGACAGGGGAGCAGTACTTC. It translates to CAIRTPTGEQYF.

J is TRBJ1-1 and V is TRBV5-1, with 7 bases that match TRBD1. This CDR3 has 15 residues. The germline gives CDR1 SGHRS, CDR2 YFSETQ. Trimming removed 3 bases from V and 2 bases from J; junction bases left unmatched: 7. CDR3 bases: TGCGCCAGCAGCTCGCAACAGGGGATTAACACTGAAGCTTTCTTT. This sequence encodes CASSSQQGINTEAFF.

The CDR3 region has the DNA TGTGCCACCAGTCGTTGGGACGGCTCACCCCTCCACTTT. This translates into CATSRWDGSPLHF. V is TRBV24-1 and J is TRBJ1-6, with TRBD1 as a possible D gene (5 bases). The V and J ends lost 6 bases and 10 bases respectively, with 12 bases between them. Germline V gene data show CDR1 as KGHDR and CDR2 as SFDVKD. CDR3 length equals 13 residues.

This clonotype was found a few times. The chain recombines TRBV5-1 with TRBJ1-1; no clear D. Germline V gene data show CDR1 as SGHRS and CDR2 as YFSETQ. This CDR3 is built from 13 residues. The V end lost 4 bases, the J end lost 6 bases, and 13 bases lay between the germline ends. CDR3 bases: TGCGCCAGCAGCCCAAATCCCGAGGCTGAAGCTTTCTTT. Its translation: CASSPNPEAEAFF.

This clonotype was seen only a few times. The chain carries TRBV21-1 and TRBJ2-7; the table's D call, TRBD2, has no DNA check behind it. TRBV21-1 is a documented pseudogene. The CDR3 spans 10 residues. The CDR3 region has the DNA TGTGCCAGCAGGGAGGGCGAGCAGTACTTC. Its translation is CASREGEQYF.

This rearrangement joins TRBV4-1 to TRBJ1-2; a weak D match, TRBD1 (5 bases). The germline V gene has CDR1 MGHRA and CDR2 YSYEKL. V lost 0 bases to trimming and J lost 2 bases, with 13 bases between them. The CDR3 length is 16 residues. CDR3 loop: CASSQDLDRSNYGYTF. CDR3 DNA: TGCGCCAGCAGCCAAGATCTAGACAGATCGAACTATGGCTACACCTTC.